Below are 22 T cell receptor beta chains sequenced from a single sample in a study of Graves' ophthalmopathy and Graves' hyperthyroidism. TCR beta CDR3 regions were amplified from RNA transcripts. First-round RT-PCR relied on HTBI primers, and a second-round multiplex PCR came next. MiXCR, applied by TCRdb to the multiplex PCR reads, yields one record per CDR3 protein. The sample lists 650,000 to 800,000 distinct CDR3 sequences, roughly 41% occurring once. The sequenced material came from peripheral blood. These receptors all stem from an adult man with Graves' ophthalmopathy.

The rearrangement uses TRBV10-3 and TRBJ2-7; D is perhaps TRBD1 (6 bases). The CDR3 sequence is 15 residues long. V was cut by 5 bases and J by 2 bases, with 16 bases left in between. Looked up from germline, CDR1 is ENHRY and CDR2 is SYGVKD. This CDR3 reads CAISPDRLGTYEQYF. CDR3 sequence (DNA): TGTGCCATCAGTCCTGACAGGTTGGGGACCTACGAGCAGTACTTC.

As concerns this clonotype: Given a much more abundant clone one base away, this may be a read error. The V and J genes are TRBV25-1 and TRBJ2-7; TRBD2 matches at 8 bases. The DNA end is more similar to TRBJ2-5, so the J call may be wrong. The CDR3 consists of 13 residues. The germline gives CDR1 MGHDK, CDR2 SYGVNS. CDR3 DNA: TGTGCCAGCAGCCAAGCGGGGGAAGGGACCCAGTACTTC. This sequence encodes CASSQAGEGTQYF.

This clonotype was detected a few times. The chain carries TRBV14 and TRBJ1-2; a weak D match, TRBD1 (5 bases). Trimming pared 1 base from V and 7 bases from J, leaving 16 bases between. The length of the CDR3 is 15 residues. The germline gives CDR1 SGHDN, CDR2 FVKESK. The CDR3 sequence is CASSQGAGSWSGYTF. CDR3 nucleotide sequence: TGTGCCAGCAGCCAAGGGGCAGGGTCATGGTCTGGCTACACCTTC.

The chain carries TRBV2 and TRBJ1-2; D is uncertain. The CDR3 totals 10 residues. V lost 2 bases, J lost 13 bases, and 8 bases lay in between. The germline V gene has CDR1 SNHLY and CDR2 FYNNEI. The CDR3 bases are TGTGCCAGCAGTGAACTCAGCTTCACCTTC. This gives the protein CASSELSFTF.

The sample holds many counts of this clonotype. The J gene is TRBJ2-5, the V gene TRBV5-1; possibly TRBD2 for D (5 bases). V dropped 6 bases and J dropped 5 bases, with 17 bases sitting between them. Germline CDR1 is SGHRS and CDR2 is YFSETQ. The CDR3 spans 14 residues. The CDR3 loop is CASTPRGLMETQYF. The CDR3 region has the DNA TGCGCCAGCACCCCACGGGGTCTGATGGAGACCCAGTACTTC.

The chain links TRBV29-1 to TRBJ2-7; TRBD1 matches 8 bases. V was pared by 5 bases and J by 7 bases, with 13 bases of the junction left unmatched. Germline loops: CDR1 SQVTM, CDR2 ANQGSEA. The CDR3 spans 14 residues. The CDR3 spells CSVMTGQGVYEQYF. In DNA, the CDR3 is TGCAGCGTTATGACCGGACAGGGCGTTTATGAGCAGTACTTC.

CDR3 sequence reads: CASSERMGPNTEAFF. The CDR3 DNA reads TGTGCCAGCAGTGAACGGATGGGTCCGAACACTGAAGCTTTCTTT. The chain recombines TRBV2 with TRBJ1-1; D gene uncertain. Germline V gene lookup returns CDR1 SNHLY and CDR2 FYNNEI. This CDR3 has 15 residues. Trimming removed 2 bases from V and 1 base from J, with 11 bases in between.

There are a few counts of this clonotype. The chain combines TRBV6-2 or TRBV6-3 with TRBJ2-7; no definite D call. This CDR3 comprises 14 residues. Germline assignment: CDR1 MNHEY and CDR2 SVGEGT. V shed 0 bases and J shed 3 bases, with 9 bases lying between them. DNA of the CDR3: TGTGCCAGCAGTTACTCGATTCAAAACTACGAGCAGTACTTC. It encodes CASSYSIQNYEQYF.

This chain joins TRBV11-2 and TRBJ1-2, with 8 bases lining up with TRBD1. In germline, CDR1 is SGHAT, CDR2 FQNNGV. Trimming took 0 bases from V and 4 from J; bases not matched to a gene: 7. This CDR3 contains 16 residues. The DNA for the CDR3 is TGTGCCAGCAGCTTAGATTCTGGGGACAGGCCCTATGGCTACACCTTC. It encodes CASSLDSGDRPYGYTF.

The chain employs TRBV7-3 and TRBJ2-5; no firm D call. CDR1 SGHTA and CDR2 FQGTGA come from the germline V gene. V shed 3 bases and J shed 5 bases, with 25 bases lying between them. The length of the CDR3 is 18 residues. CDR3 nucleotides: TGTGCCAGCAGCTTGCGAGCCGGCGTAGGGTCCTACAATGAGACCCAGTACTTC. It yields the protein CASSLRAGVGSYNETQYF.

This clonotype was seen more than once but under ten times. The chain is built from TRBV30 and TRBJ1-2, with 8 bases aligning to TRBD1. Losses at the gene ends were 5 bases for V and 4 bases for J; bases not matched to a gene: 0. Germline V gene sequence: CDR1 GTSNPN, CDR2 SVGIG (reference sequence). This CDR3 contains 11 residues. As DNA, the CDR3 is TGTGCCTGGGGACAGGGCTATGGCTACACCTTC. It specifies CAWGQGYGYTF.

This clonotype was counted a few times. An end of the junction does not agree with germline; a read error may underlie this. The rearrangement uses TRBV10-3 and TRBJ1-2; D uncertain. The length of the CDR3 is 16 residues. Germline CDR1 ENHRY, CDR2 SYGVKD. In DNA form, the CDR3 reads TGTGCCAGCAGTTACGAGGTCTACACAATAAACTATGGCTACACCTTC. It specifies CASSYEVYTINYGYTF.

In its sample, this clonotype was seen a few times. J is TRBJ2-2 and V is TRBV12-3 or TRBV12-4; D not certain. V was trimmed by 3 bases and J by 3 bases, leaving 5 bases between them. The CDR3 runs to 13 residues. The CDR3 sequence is CASSFLDTGELFF. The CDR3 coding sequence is TGTGCCAGCAGTTTCCTGGACACCGGGGAGCTGTTTTTT.

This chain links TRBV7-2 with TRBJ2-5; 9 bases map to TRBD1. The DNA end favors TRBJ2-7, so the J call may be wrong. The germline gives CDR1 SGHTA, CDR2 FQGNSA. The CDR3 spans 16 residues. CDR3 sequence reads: CASSLDGTGSSYEQYF. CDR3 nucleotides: TGTGCCAGCAGCTTAGACGGGACAGGGAGCTCCTACGAGCAGTACTTC.

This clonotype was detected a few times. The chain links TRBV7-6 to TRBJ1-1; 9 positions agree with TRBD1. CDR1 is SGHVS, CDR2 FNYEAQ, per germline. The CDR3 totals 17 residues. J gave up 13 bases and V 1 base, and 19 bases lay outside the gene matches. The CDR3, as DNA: TGTGCCAGCAGCTTAGAGGGTGGTAGTCCGCGGACAGGGGATAATTTCTTT. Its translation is CASSLEGGSPRTGDNFF.

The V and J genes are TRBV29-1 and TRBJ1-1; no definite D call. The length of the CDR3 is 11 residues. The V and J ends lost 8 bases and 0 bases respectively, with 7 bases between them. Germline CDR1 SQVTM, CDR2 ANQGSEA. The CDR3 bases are TGCAGCTTTAGGTTGAACACTGAAGCTTTCTTT. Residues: CSFRLNTEAFF.

This CDR3 is CSARRGGRETQYF. CDR3 sequence (DNA): TGCAGTGCTAGGCGGGGGGGCCGAGAGACCCAGTACTTC. This chain uses TRBV20-1 with TRBJ2-5; 9 positions match TRBD2. Germline CDR1 and CDR2: DFQATT and SNEGSKA (reference sequence). The CDR3 covers 13 residues. V trimming: 3 bases; J trimming: 4 bases; junction bases outside the gene matches: 3.

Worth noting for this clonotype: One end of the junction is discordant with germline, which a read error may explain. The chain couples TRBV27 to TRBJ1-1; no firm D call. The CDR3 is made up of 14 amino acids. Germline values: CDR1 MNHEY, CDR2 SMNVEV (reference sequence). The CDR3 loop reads CASSLFGENAEAFF. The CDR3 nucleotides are TGTGCCAGCAGTTTATTCGGGGAGAACGCTGAAGCTTTCTTT.

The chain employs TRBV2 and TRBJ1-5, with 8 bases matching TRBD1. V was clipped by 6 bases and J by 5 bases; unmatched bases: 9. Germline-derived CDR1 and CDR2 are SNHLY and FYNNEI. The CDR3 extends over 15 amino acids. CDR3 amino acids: CASSVEGTGDQPQHF. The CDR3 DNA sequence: TGTGCCAGCAGCGTCGAGGGGACAGGCGATCAGCCCCAGCATTTT.

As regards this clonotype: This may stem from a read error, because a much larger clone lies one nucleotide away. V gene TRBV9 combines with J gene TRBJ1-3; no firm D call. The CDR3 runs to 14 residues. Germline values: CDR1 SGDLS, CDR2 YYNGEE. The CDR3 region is CASSVTSSGNTMYF. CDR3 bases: TGTGCCAGCAGCGTAACAAGCTCTGGAAACACCATGTATTTT. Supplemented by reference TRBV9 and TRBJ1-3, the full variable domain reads DSGVTQTPKHLITATGQRVTLRCSPRSGDLSVYWYQQSLDQGLQFLIQYYNGEERAKGNILERFSAQQFPDLHSELNLSSLELGDSALYFCASSVTSSGNTMYFGEGSWLTVV.

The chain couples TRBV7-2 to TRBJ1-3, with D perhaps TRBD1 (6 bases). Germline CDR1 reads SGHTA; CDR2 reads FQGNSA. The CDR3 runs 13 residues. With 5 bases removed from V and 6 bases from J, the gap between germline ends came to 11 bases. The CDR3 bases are TGTGCCAGCAGCCCCAGGGGCGCAAACACCATATATTTT. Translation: CASSPRGANTIYF.

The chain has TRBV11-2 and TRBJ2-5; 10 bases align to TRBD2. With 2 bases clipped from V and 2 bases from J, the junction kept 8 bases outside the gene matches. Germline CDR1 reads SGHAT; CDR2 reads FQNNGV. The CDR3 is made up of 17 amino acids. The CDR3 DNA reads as TGTGCCAGCAGCTTAACCGCTAGCGGGAGAGGACAAGAGACCCAGTACTTC. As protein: CASSLTASGRGQETQYF.